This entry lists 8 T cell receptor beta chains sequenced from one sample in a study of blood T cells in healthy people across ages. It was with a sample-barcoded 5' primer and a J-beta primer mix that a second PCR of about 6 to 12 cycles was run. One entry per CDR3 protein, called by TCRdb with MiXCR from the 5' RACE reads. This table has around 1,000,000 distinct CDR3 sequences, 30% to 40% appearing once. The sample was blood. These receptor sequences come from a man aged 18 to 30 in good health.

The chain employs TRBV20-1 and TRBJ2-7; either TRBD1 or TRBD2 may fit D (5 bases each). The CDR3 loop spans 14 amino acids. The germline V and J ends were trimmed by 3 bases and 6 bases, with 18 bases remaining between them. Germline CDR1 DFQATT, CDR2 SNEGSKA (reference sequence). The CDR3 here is CSASGPGRPIEQYF. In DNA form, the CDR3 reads TGCAGTGCTAGTGGCCCGGGACGTCCAATCGAGCAGTACTTC.

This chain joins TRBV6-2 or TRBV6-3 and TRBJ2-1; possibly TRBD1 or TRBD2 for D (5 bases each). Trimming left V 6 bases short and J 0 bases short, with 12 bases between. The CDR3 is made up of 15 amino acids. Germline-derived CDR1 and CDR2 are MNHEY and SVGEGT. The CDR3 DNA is TGTGCCAGCAGCCACGGGGCAATCTCCTACAATGAGCAGTTCTTC. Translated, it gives CASSHGAISYNEQFF.

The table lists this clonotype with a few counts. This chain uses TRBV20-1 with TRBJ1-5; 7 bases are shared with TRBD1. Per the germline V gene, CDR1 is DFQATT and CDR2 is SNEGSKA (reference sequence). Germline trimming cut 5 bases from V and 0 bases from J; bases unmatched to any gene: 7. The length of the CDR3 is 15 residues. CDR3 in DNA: TGCAGTGCTGGGGACAGAAGTAATAGCAATCAGCCCCAGCATTTT. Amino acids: CSAGDRSNSNQPQHF.

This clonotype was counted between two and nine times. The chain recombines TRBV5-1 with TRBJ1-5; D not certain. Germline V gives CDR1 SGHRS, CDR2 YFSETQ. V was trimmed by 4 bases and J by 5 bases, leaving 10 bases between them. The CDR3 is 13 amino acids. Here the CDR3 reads CASSESGDQPQHF. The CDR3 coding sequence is TGCGCCAGCAGCGAGTCCGGGGATCAGCCCCAGCATTTT.

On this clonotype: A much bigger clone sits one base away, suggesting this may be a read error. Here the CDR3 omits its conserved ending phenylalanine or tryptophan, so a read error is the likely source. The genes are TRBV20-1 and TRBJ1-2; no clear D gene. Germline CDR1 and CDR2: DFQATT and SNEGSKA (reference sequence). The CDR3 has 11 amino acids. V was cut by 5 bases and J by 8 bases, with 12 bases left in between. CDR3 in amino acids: CSAGPQMGYTV. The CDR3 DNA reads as TGCAGTGCTGGTCCGCAAATGGGCTACACCGTC.

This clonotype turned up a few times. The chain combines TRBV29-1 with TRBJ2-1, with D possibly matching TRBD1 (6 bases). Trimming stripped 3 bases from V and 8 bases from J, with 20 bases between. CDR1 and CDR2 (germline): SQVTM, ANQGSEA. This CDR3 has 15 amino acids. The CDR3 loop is CSVDGLTGRRDEQFF. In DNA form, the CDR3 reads TGCAGCGTTGATGGTCTCACAGGGCGGCGGGATGAGCAGTTCTTC.

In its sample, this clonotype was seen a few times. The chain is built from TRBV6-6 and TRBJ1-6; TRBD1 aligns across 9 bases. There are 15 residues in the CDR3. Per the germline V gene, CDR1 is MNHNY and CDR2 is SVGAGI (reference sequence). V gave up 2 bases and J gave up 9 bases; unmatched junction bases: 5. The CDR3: CASSYDRDRASPLHF. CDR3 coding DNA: TGTGCCAGCAGTTACGATCGGGACAGGGCTTCACCCCTCCACTTT.

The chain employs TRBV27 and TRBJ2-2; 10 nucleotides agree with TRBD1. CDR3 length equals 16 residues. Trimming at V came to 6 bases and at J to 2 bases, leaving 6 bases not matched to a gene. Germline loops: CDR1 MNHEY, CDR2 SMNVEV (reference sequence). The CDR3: CASRRGTGDNTGELFF. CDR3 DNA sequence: TGTGCCAGCAGACGAGGGACAGGGGACAACACCGGGGAGCTGTTTTTT.